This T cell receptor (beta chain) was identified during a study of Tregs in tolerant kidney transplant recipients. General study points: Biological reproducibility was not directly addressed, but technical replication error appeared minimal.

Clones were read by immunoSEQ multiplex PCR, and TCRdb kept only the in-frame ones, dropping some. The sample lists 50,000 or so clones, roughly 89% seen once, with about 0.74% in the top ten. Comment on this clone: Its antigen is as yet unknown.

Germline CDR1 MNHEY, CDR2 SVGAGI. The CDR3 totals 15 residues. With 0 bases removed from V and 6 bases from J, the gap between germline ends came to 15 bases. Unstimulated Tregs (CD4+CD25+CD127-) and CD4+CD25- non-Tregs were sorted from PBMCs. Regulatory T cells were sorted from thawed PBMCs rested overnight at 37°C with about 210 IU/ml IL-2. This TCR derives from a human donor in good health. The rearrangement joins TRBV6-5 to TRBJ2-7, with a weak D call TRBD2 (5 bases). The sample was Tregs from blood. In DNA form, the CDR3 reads TGTGCCAGCAGTTACTCGAGGCTTTCCCGGGGCGAGCAGTACTTC. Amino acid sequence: CASSYSRLSRGEQYF.